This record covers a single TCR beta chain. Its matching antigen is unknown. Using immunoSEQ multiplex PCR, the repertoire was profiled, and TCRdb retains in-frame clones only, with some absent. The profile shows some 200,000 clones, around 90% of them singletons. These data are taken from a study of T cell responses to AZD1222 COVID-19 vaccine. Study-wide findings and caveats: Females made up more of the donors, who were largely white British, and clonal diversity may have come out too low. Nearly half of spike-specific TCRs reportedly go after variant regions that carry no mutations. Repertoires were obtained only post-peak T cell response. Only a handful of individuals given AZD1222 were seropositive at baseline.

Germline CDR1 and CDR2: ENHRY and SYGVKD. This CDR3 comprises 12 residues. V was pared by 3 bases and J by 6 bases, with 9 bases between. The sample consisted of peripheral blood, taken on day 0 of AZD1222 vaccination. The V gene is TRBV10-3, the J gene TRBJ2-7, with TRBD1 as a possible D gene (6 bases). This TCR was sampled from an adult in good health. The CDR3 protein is CAISEGTIEQYF. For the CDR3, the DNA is TGTGCCATCAGTGAAGGGACAATCGAGCAGTACTTC.